The 16 T cell receptor beta chains below all came from one sample that was sequenced in a study of T cells in localized non-small cell lung cancer. The assay was immunoSEQ multiplex PCR, and TCRdb's table has in-frame clones only and misses some. The sample has around 78,000 clones, 88% seen once. The specimen was peripheral blood, collected before any cancer treatment. The receptor source for this set is a woman aged 35-75 years with stage I squamous cell lung carcinoma.

This chain connects TRBV7-9 to TRBJ1-2; TRBD1 might be the D (6 bases). The CDR3 sequence is 14 residues long. CDR1 and CDR2 from the germline V gene are SEHNR and FQNEAQ (reference sequence). V lost 3 bases and J 0 bases, leaving 8 bases between the germline ends. The CDR3 nucleotides are TGTGCCAGCAGCTTCGGGACATCTAACTATGGCTACACCTTC. The encoded protein is CASSFGTSNYGYTF.

This chain links TRBV30 with TRBJ1-2, with a tentative D call TRBD1 (5 bases). The CDR3 covers 15 residues. V was trimmed by 3 bases and J by 4 bases, leaving 18 bases between them. The germline gives CDR1 GTSNPN, CDR2 SVGIG (reference sequence). The CDR3 reads CAWRPTFGGLYGYTF. The CDR3 DNA reads TGTGCCTGGAGACCCACTTTCGGGGGTCTCTATGGCTACACCTTC.

This clone was counted between two and nine times. The chain recombines TRBV5-6 with TRBJ2-3; TRBD2 matches at 10 bases. The germline gives CDR1 SGHDT, CDR2 YYEEEE. Trimming took 1 base from V and 0 from J; bases not matched to a gene: 8. The CDR3 length is 18 residues. In nucleotides, the CDR3 is TGTGCCAGCAGCTTGTATGGGACTAGCGCGGGGAGCACAGATACGCAGTATTTT. Residues: CASSLYGTSAGSTDTQYF.

The rearrangement uses TRBV6-1 and TRBJ1-2, with D possibly being TRBD1 (6 bases). The CDR3 has 13 residues. CDR1 MNHNS and CDR2 SASEGT come from the germline V gene. The V end lost 6 bases, the J end lost 5 bases, and 13 bases lay between the germline ends. The CDR3 loop reads CASREGGLYGYTF. DNA of the CDR3: TGTGCCAGCAGAGAGGGGGGCCTTTATGGCTACACCTTC.

The V gene is TRBV13, the J gene TRBJ1-2, with D tentatively TRBD1 (5 bases). V was trimmed by 3 bases and J by 4 bases, leaving 15 bases between them. CDR1 PRHDT and CDR2 FYEKMQ come from the germline V gene (reference sequence). This CDR3 has 15 amino acids. The DNA of the CDR3 is TGTGCCAGCAGCTTCCCTAGGGACTCTTGCTATGGCTACACCTTC. This sequence encodes CASSFPRDSCYGYTF.

The rearrangement joins TRBV2 to TRBJ1-6, with D tentatively TRBD1 (5 bases). Germline lookup yields CDR1 SNHLY and CDR2 FYNNEI. This CDR3 has 16 amino acids. Trimming removed 3 bases at V and 2 bases at J, with 11 bases between. CDR3 sequence: CASSEGEGAYNSPLHF. CDR3 nucleotide sequence: TGTGCCAGCAGTGAGGGGGAGGGAGCCTATAATTCACCCCTCCACTTT.

V is TRBV5-1 and J is TRBJ2-4, with 10 bases identical to TRBD2. The germline CDR1 and CDR2 sequences are SGHRS and YFSETQ. The V and J ends lost 2 bases and 8 bases, in that order; junction bases with no gene match: 7. This CDR3 has 15 amino acids. The chain's CDR3 is CASSLAGGPGDIQYF. CDR3 bases: TGCGCCAGCAGCTTAGCGGGGGGGCCGGGGGACATTCAGTACTTC.

The J gene is TRBJ2-5, the V gene TRBV27; D gene unclear. The CDR3 length is 14 residues. Trimming cost V 5 bases and J 1 base, with 11 bases left between them. CDR1 is MNHEY and CDR2 is SMNVEV in the germline V gene (reference sequence). CDR3 residues: CASSPLGSQETQYF. The CDR3 DNA is TGTGCCAGCAGTCCCCTCGGGTCCCAAGAGACCCAGTACTTC.

This clone was seen only a few times. This rearrangement joins TRBV25-1 to TRBJ1-4; 9 bases match TRBD1. Trimming cost V 1 base and J 3 bases; bases outside gene matches: 6. CDR1 and CDR2 from the germline V gene are MGHDK and SYGVNS. The CDR3 covers 17 residues. CDR3 loop: CASSEWGQGPANEKLFF. In DNA form, the CDR3 reads TGTGCCAGCAGTGAATGGGGACAGGGTCCAGCTAATGAAAAACTGTTTTTT.

This chain links TRBV5-1 with TRBJ2-3, with a tentative D call TRBD1 (5 bases). V lost 1 base, J lost 0 bases, and 18 bases lay in between. CDR3 length equals 18 residues. CDR1 is SGHRS and CDR2 is YFSETQ in the germline V gene. The CDR3 protein is CASSLFTGQGTSTDTQYF. DNA of the CDR3: TGCGCCAGCAGCTTGTTTACCGGTCAGGGTACTAGCACAGATACGCAGTATTTT. Variable domain in full (rest from reference TRBV5-1 and TRBJ2-3): KAGVTQTPRYLIKTRGQQVTLSCSPISGHRSVSWYQQTPGQGLQFLFEYFSETQRNKGNFPGRFSGRQFSNSRSEMNVSTLELGDSALYLCASSLFTGQGTSTDTQYFGPGTRLTVL.

The chain joins TRBV20-1 to TRBJ1-1; unclear D gene. Trimming cost V 1 base and J 4 bases, with 4 bases left between them. This CDR3 has 11 residues. Germline V gene sequence: CDR1 DFQATT, CDR2 SNEGSKA (reference sequence). The CDR3, as DNA: TGCAGTGCTAGAGTTAGCACTGAAGCTTTCTTT. Translating it yields CSARVSTEAFF.

The J gene is TRBJ2-7, the V gene TRBV18; a possible D gene is TRBD1 (7 bases). There are 14 residues in the CDR3. Looked up from germline, CDR1 is KGHSH and CDR2 is LQKENI. With 3 bases removed from V and 4 bases from J, the gap between germline ends came to 13 bases. The CDR3 reads CASSPATGRYEQYF. The CDR3 nucleotides read TGTGCCAGCTCACCCGCGACAGGGAGGTACGAGCAGTACTTC.

The CDR3 sequence is CASSEKITDRADTQYF. In DNA, the CDR3 is TGTGCCAGCAGCGAAAAGATAACGGACAGGGCAGATACGCAGTATTTT. V gene TRBV6-1 combines with J gene TRBJ2-3; 8 nucleotides agree with TRBD1. This CDR3 comprises 16 residues. V lost 6 bases, J lost 4 bases, and 12 bases stayed unmatched. Per the germline V gene, CDR1 is MNHNS and CDR2 is SASEGT.

This chain connects TRBV25-1 to TRBJ1-1, with 7 nucleotides matching TRBD1. Trimming cost V 1 base and J 1 base; bases outside gene matches: 6. In germline, CDR1 is MGHDK, CDR2 SYGVNS. The length of the CDR3 is 16 residues. The CDR3 loop is CASSESAGGGNTEAFF. CDR3 DNA sequence: TGTGCCAGCAGTGAATCTGCAGGGGGGGGGAACACTGAAGCTTTCTTT.

Only a few counts were recorded for this clone. The chain couples TRBV18 to TRBJ1-5; 7 nucleotides align to TRBD1. Germline CDR1 KGHSH, CDR2 LQKENI. CDR3 length equals 17 residues. After removal of 3 bases from V and 2 bases from J, the junction contained 10 bases not matched to a gene. This CDR3 is CASSPRGAGGGNQPQHF. CDR3 nucleotide sequence: TGTGCCAGCTCACCGAGGGGGGCAGGGGGAGGCAATCAGCCCCAGCATTTT.

The chain joins TRBV6-5 to TRBJ1-2, with D perhaps TRBD1 (5 bases). The germline V gene encodes CDR1 MNHEY and CDR2 SVGAGI. The CDR3 has 15 residues. The V end was cut by 0 bases, the J end by 7 bases, with 15 bases between. CDR3 loop: CASSYSQRSGGGYTF. In DNA, the CDR3 is TGTGCCAGCAGTTACTCTCAGAGGTCGGGGGGTGGCTACACCTTC.